This TCR beta chain was identified during a study of follicular helper T cells after annual influenza vaccination. Study-wide context: Some donors were sampled over the 2013-2014, 2014-2015 and 2015-2016 vaccinations.

With regard to this clone: What it recognizes is unknown.

Whole-study findings and limits: ICOS+CD38+ cTfh clonality tracked population frequency, and its change tracked circulating plasmablast change.

Sequencing used immunoSEQ multiplex PCR; TCRdb keeps in-frame clones, though not all of them. The sample includes 10,000 to 11,000 clones, roughly 80% of them seen just once. Stated time point: 2015-2016 season, 7 days after influenza vaccination. Donors with HIV/AIDS, active malignancy, immunomodulators or active illness were excluded. ICOS+CD38+ and ICOS-CD38- fractions were sorted from non-naive CD4+CXCR5+PD-1+ cells. Sequencing was performed on CXCR5+ CD38- circulating T follicular helper cells from blood, taken 7 days after influenza vaccination. Subset described: circulating Tfh, non-naive CD4+CXCR5+PD-1+ (ICOS+CD38+ or ICOS-CD38-). The TCR comes from an adult who received the influenza vaccine.

CDR3 in amino acids: CASSARGGQETQYF. CDR3 bases: TGCGCCAGCAGCGCCCGGGGGGGGCAAGAGACCCAGTACTTC. The chain recombines TRBV5-1 with TRBJ2-5; 8 nucleotides align to TRBD2. Germline V gene sequence: CDR1 SGHRS, CDR2 YFSETQ. The trim removed 4 bases at V and 2 bases at J, leaving 4 bases unmatched. The CDR3 spans 14 residues. The full variable domain, in which reference TRBV5-1 and TRBJ2-5 provide the parts outside the CDR3, is KAGVTQTPRYLIKTRGQQVTLSCSPISGHRSVSWYQQTPGQGLQFLFEYFSETQRNKGNFPGRFSGRQFSNSRSEMNVSTLELGDSALYLCASSARGGQETQYFGPGTRLLVL.